The rows below give T cell receptor beta chains drawn from one sample of a study of blood T cell repertoires in COVID-19. The assay was immunoSEQ multiplex PCR, and TCRdb's table has in-frame clones only and misses some. The sample records about 90,000 clones, 92% being singletons. The sample comprised peripheral blood. These receptors were obtained from a woman aged 55-70 years with active COVID-19. CDR3s include the opening cysteine and the closing phenylalanine or tryptophan. The D gene is left open where the match is weak. Clone size is stated in some rows and not others, as once, few, many or a class when expanded.

J gene	clone size	D gene	V gene	CDR3 protein	CDR3 DNA
TRBJ1-3	-	-	TRBV20-1	CSASSDSYGNTIYF	TGCAGTGCTAGTTCGGACAGCTACGGAAACACCATATATTTT
TRBJ1-2	-	-	TRBV5-4	CASSSPTEYNYGYTF	TGTGCCAGCAGCTCTCCGACAGAATATAACTATGGCTACACCTTC
TRBJ1-6	-	-	TRBV6-5	CASKPSSLDNSPLHF	TGTGCCAGCAAACCGTCCAGCCTAGATAATTCACCCCTCCACTTT
TRBJ2-1	-	-	TRBV9	CASSAGLPGGLRNEQFF	TGTGCCAGCAGCGCCGGACTTCCGGGGGGCCTGAGAAATGAGCAGTTCTTC
TRBJ2-5	once	TRBD1	TRBV9	CASSVAGTAETQYF	TGTGCCAGCAGCGTAGCCGGGACAGCAGAGACCCAGTACTTC
TRBJ2-5	-	-	TRBV10-3	CAISDHRQQETQYF	TGTGCCATCAGTGACCACAGACAACAAGAGACCCAGTACTTC
TRBJ2-7	few	-	TRBV5-5	CASSLGPDTPYEQYF	TGTGCCAGCAGCTTGGGTCCGGACACCCCCTACGAGCAGTACTTC
TRBJ2-1	-	TRBD1	TRBV9	CASSVGQGGKNEQFF	TGTGCCAGCAGCGTAGGACAGGGGGGGAAGAATGAGCAGTTCTTC
TRBJ1-5	-	TRBD1	TRBV15	CATSGGQVGNQPQHF	TGTGCCACCAGCGGGGGACAGGTAGGCAATCAGCCCCAGCATTTT
TRBJ1-3	-	-	TRBV11-2	CASSYGIRDNDRNTIYF	TGTGCCAGCAGTTACGGGATCCGGGACAACGACCGAAACACCATATATTTT
TRBJ2-3	-	-	TRBV6-1	CASSEPVSTDTQYF	TGTGCCAGCAGTGAACCGGTCAGCACAGATACGCAGTATTTT
TRBJ1-3	-	-	TRBV5-5	CASSLEGLTRRLSGNTIYF	TGTGCCAGCAGCTTGGAAGGGTTGACAAGGAGACTATCTGGAAACACCATATATTTT
TRBJ2-3	-	-	TRBV19	CASSINPRALSDTQYF	TGTGCCAGTAGTATAAACCCGCGGGCATTATCAGATACGCAGTATTTT
TRBJ1-1	-	TRBD1	TRBV9	CASNRDRDTEAFF	TGTGCCAGCAACCGGGACAGGGACACTGAAGCTTTCTTT
TRBJ2-3	-	-	TRBV5-6	CASSWQRTNTQYF	TGTGCCAGCAGCTGGCAGAGGACTAATACGCAGTATTTT
TRBJ2-3	-	-	TRBV4-3	CASSRKQGNTQYF	TGCGCCAGCAGCCGGAAACAGGGAAATACGCAGTATTTT
TRBJ2-1	-	-	TRBV7-9	CASSQTGGLNEQFF	TGTGCCAGCAGTCAGACCGGAGGGCTCAATGAGCAGTTCTTC
TRBJ2-5	-	TRBD1	TRBV6-6	CASSDPDRLETQYF	TGTGCCAGCAGCGACCCGGACAGGCTAGAGACCCAGTACTTC
TRBJ2-1	-	-	TRBV29-1	CSGGAINNEQFF	TGCAGCGGGGGGGCAATAAACAATGAGCAGTTCTTC
TRBJ1-2	-	TRBD1	TRBV5-1	CASSRQGADGYTF	TGCGCCAGCAGCCGACAGGGGGCCGATGGCTACACCTTC
TRBJ2-7	-	TRBD2	TRBV5-1	CASSIGGSNEQYF	TGCGCCAGCAGCATCGGGGGGAGCAACGAGCAGTACTTC
TRBJ2-1	-	TRBD1	TRBV6-2/TRBV6-3	CASSHSEKTGYPYNEQFF	TGTGCCAGCAGTCATTCCGAGAAGACAGGGTACCCCTACAATGAGCAGTTCTTC
TRBJ2-2	-	-	TRBV2	CASSFRTANTGELFF	TGTGCCAGCAGCTTCCGGACAGCTAACACCGGGGAGCTGTTTTTT
TRBJ1-2	-	-	TRBV7-9	CASSLGDSGYTF	TGTGCCAGCAGCTTAGGAGACAGTGGCTACACCTTC
TRBJ2-3	-	TRBD2	TRBV5-1	CASSSLTSGGPDTQYF	TGCGCCAGCAGCTCCTTGACTAGCGGGGGACCGGATACGCAGTATTTT
TRBJ2-2	-	TRBD2	TRBV30	CAWTLAGAGELFF	TGTGCCTGGACTTTAGCGGGAGCCGGGGAGCTGTTTTTT
TRBJ1-1	-	-	TRBV5-4	CASKREGSVNTEAFF	TGTGCCAGCAAGCGGGAGGGGTCCGTGAACACTGAAGCTTTCTTT
TRBJ2-1	-	TRBD2	TRBV3-1/TRBV3-2	CASSYGLTSGYNEQFF	TGTGCCAGCAGCTACGGACTGACTAGCGGATACAATGAGCAGTTCTTC
TRBJ1-1	-	-	TRBV5-4	CASSFPGDTEAFF	TGTGCCAGCAGCTTCCCAGGGGATACTGAAGCTTTCTTT